Following are 22 T cell receptor beta chains from one sample sequenced in a study of OX40 agonist ivuxolimab in advanced cancers. Here immunoSEQ multiplex PCR was the method, and the copy in TCRdb shows in-frame clones only, minus some. The data hold roughly 15,000 clones, with about 82% observed a single time. This specimen was CD4+ or CD8+ T cells sorted from blood, taken in a trial of the OX40 agonist ivuxolimab. The receptor source for this set is an adult with an advanced solid tumor such as melanoma, head and neck, liver or kidney cancer.

The rearrangement joins TRBV6-5 to TRBJ2-5; D ambiguous. The end of the DNA aligns better with TRBJ2-7, so the J call may be wrong. This CDR3 contains 12 residues. Germline CDR1 and CDR2: MNHEY and SVGAGI. Here the CDR3 reads CASSSLGNEQYF. In DNA, the CDR3 is TGTGCCAGCAGTTCTCTGGGGAACGAGCAGTACTTC.

V is TRBV27 and J is TRBJ2-7; D tentatively fits TRBD1 or TRBD2 (5 bases each). The germline CDR1 and CDR2 sequences are MNHEY and SMNVEV (reference sequence). The CDR3 is 15 amino acids. V shed 4 bases and J shed 1 base, with 14 bases lying between them. The CDR3 sequence is CASSSWDRRSYEQYF. The CDR3 DNA sequence: TGTGCCAGCAGTTCCTGGGACCGACGATCCTACGAGCAGTACTTC.

The chain uses TRBV4-1 and TRBJ2-2; possibly TRBD1 for D (5 bases). CDR1 is MGHRA and CDR2 is YSYEKL in the germline V gene. Trimming took off 4 bases at V and 0 bases at J, with 12 bases between the two ends. The CDR3 length is 16 residues. CDR3 sequence reads: CASSLRADANTGELFF. The CDR3 coding sequence is TGCGCCAGCAGCCTCAGGGCAGACGCGAACACCGGGGAGCTGTTTTTT.

The chain employs TRBV19 and TRBJ1-2, with TRBD1 as a possible D gene (5 bases). Trimming cost V 1 base and J 7 bases, with 7 bases left between them. Germline values: CDR1 LNHDA, CDR2 SQIVND (reference sequence). The CDR3 spans 12 residues. Written as DNA, the CDR3 is TGTGCCAGTAGTATAGGGGACCCTGGCTACACCTTC. Translating gives CASSIGDPGYTF.

This clone was seen a single time. The rearrangement links TRBV19 to TRBJ2-5, with D perhaps TRBD2 (5 bases). Germline CDR1 reads LNHDA; CDR2 reads SQIVND (reference sequence). V was trimmed by 3 bases and J by 2 bases, leaving 10 bases between them. CDR3 length equals 14 residues. In DNA, the CDR3 is TGTGCCAGTAGTATTCCAGCGGATCAAGAGACCCAGTACTTC. It is translated as CASSIPADQETQYF.

This clone has more than one count but fewer than ten. This chain uses TRBV4-1 with TRBJ2-3; TRBD2 aligns across 10 bases. Germline V CDR1 and CDR2: MGHRA, YSYEKL. V trimming: 2 bases; J trimming: 1 base; junction bases outside the gene matches: 9. The CDR3 length is 18 residues. As DNA, the CDR3 is TGCGCCAGCAGCCAATCTTCTGAGGGGACTAGCGGCACAGATACGCAGTATTTT. It yields the protein CASSQSSEGTSGTDTQYF.

J is TRBJ2-7 and V is TRBV11-2; 9 nucleotides align to TRBD1. V gave up 5 bases and J gave up 5 bases; unmatched junction bases: 7. Germline CDR1 SGHAT, CDR2 FQNNGV. CDR3 size: 14 residues. The CDR3 loop reads CASSPGTGSNEQYF. The CDR3 nucleotides read TGTGCCAGCAGCCCCGGGACAGGGTCTAACGAGCAGTACTTC.

This clone is judged medium-sized. The chain recombines TRBV10-3 with TRBJ1-1; 7 bases line up with TRBD1. CDR1 ENHRY and CDR2 SYGVKD come from the germline V gene. Germline trimming cut 11 bases from V and 2 bases from J; bases unmatched to any gene: 5. This CDR3 region has 12 residues. CDR3 sequence reads: CASTGANTEAFF. For the CDR3, the DNA is TGTGCCTCTACAGGGGCCAACACTGAAGCTTTCTTT.

This clone was seen once. The chain couples TRBV2 to TRBJ2-1; tentatively, D is TRBD1 (6 bases). This CDR3 region has 16 residues. V lost 1 base and J lost 5, with 15 bases in between. CDR1 SNHLY and CDR2 FYNNEI come from the germline V gene. This CDR3 is CASSEGMGAPHNEQFF. Written as DNA, the CDR3 is TGTGCCAGCAGTGAAGGAATGGGGGCGCCTCACAATGAGCAGTTCTTC. Variable domain in full (rest from reference TRBV2 and TRBJ2-1): EPEVTQTPSHQVTQMGQEVILRCVPISNHLYFYWYRQILGQKVEFLVSFYNNEISEKSEIFDDQFSVERPDGSNFTLKIRSTKLEDSAMYFCASSEGMGAPHNEQFFGPGTRLTVL.

This clone appeared once. The V call is TRBV18, the J call TRBJ2-7; perhaps TRBD1 as D (6 bases). The CDR3 length is 15 residues. From germline, CDR1 is KGHSH and CDR2 LQKENI. The ends were cut back, 2 bases at V and 4 bases at J, with 15 bases in the middle. The DNA for the CDR3 is TGTGCCAGCTCACCAAGACAGGCGACCCCATACGAGCAGTACTTC. It translates to CASSPRQATPYEQYF.

The chain carries TRBV6-1 and TRBJ1-1; tentative D call: TRBD1 (6 bases). Germline V gene data show CDR1 as MNHNS and CDR2 as SASEGT. With 6 bases removed from V and 8 bases from J, the gap between germline ends came to 13 bases. This CDR3 comprises 12 residues. CDR3 amino acids: CASSLEGVEAFF. CDR3 DNA: TGTGCCAGCAGCCTCGAGGGGGTCGAAGCTTTCTTT.

The chain employs TRBV27 and TRBJ2-6; the match to TRBD1 covers 9 bases. The CDR3 runs 18 residues. Trimming cost V 4 bases and J 3 bases; bases outside gene matches: 10. Looked up from germline, CDR1 is MNHEY and CDR2 is SMNVEV (reference sequence). DNA of the CDR3: TGTGCCAGCAGTTCAGGACAGGGGAGAGAGTTTGGGGCCAACGTCCTGACTTTC. Translating gives CASSSGQGREFGANVLTF.

The CDR3 DNA reads TGTGCCAGCAGTGGGACTTTGGAGCAGTTCTTC. This encodes CASSGTLEQFF. The gene calls are TRBV21-1 and TRBJ2-1; the table's D call TRBD2 went unverified against the DNA. TRBV21-1 is a pseudogene. This CDR3 has 11 amino acids.

This clone occurred once. The V and J genes are TRBV23-1 and TRBJ2-1, with D perhaps assigned TRBD1 or TRBD2 (5 bases each). TRBV23-1 qualifies as an ORF whose function is uncertain. The CDR3 length is 17 residues. V lost 2 bases, J lost 4 bases, and 18 bases lay in between. CDR3 loop: CASSQDCAGRQYNEQFF. CDR3 in DNA: TGCGCCAGCAGTCAAGATTGCGCAGGGAGACAATACAATGAGCAGTTCTTC.

V is TRBV7-3 and J is TRBJ2-3; 10 nucleotides agree with TRBD2. V was clipped by 2 bases and J by 6 bases; unmatched bases: 2. In germline, CDR1 is SGHTA, CDR2 FQGTGA. CDR3 length: 14 residues. The CDR3 nucleotides read TGTGCCAGCAGCTTAGGGGGACTAGCGGATACGCAGTATTTT. This encodes CASSLGGLADTQYF. Full variable domain (rest looked up from reference TRBV7-3 and TRBJ2-3): GAGVSQTPSNKVTEKGKYVELRCDPISGHTALYWYRQSLGQGPEFLIYFQGTGAADDSGLPNDRFFAVRPEGSVSTLKIQRTERGDSAVYLCASSLGGLADTQYFGPGTRLTVL.

This clone has only a few counts. V gene TRBV7-9 combines with J gene TRBJ2-3; D remains unclear. The ends were cut back, 4 bases at V and 4 bases at J, with 15 bases in the middle. Germline V gene lookup returns CDR1 SEHNR and CDR2 FQNEAQ (reference sequence). The CDR3 length is 15 residues. The CDR3 region is CASSSPAEWADTQYF. For the CDR3, the DNA is TGTGCCAGCAGCTCGCCAGCAGAGTGGGCAGATACGCAGTATTTT.

CDR3 sequence (DNA): TGCGCCAGCAGTGTGGGGCGGGGGAGCTCCTACAATGAGCAGTTCTTC. Its translation is CASSVGRGSSYNEQFF. This chain links TRBV10-2 with TRBJ2-1; 7 nucleotides align to TRBD2. This CDR3 is 16 amino acids long. Germline values: CDR1 WSHSY, CDR2 SAAADI. The junction had 6 bases not matched to a gene; V was cut back by 4 bases and J by 0 bases.

V and J are TRBV11-2 and TRBJ1-1; 8 bases match TRBD1. The CDR3 has 15 residues. V lost 5 bases and J lost 0; bases outside the gene matches: 5. Germline V gene sequence: CDR1 SGHAT, CDR2 FQNNGV. The CDR3 spells CASSRRQGLNTEAFF. DNA for the CDR3: TGTGCCAGCAGCAGGCGACAGGGGTTGAACACTGAAGCTTTCTTT.

The rearrangement joins TRBV6-5 to TRBJ2-5, with TRBD2 matching over 12 bases. The CDR3 length is 15 residues. The V gene end was trimmed by 11 bases and the J gene end by 4 bases; junction bases not matched to a gene: 11. Per the germline V gene, CDR1 is MNHEY and CDR2 is SVGAGI. CDR3 sequence: CALVLAGGPGETQYF. DNA for the CDR3: TGTGCCCTAGTTCTAGCGGGAGGGCCTGGAGAGACCCAGTACTTC.

The rearrangement links TRBV7-9 to TRBJ2-1; no clear D. Trimming cost V 6 bases and J 5 bases, with 5 bases left between them. From germline, CDR1 is SEHNR and CDR2 FQNEAQ (reference sequence). This CDR3 comprises 11 residues. CDR3 DNA: TGTGCCAGCAGTTTAAACAATGAGCAGTTCTTC. As protein: CASSLNNEQFF.

The chain employs TRBV5-1 and TRBJ2-7; D may be TRBD2 (6 bases). V was cut by 0 bases and J by 2 bases, with 12 bases left in between. There are 15 residues in the CDR3. CDR1 is SGHRS, CDR2 YFSETQ, per germline. The CDR3 sequence is CASSLVGREAYEQYF. CDR3 sequence (DNA): TGCGCCAGCAGCTTGGTGGGCAGGGAGGCCTACGAGCAGTACTTC.

The V call is TRBV11-3, the J call TRBJ2-7, with D maybe TRBD2 (5 bases). Per the germline V gene, CDR1 is SGHNT and CDR2 is YENEEA. Trimming took off 3 bases at V and 0 bases at J, with 9 bases between the two ends. CDR3 size: 14 residues. The CDR3 loop reads CASSLTNGSYEQYF. The CDR3, as DNA: TGTGCCAGCAGCTTGACTAACGGCTCCTACGAGCAGTACTTC.